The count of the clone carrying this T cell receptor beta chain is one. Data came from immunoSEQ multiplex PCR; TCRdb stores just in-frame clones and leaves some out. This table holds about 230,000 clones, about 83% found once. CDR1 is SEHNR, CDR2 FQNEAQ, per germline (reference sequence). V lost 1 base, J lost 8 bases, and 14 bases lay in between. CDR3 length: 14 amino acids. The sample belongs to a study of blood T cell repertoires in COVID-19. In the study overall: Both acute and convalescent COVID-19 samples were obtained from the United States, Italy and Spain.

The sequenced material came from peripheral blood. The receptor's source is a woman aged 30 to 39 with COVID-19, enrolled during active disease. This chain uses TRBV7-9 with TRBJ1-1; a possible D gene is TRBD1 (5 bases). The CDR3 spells CASSLGDRPYEAFF. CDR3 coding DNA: TGTGCCAGCAGCTTAGGAGACAGACCTTACGAAGCTTTCTTT.